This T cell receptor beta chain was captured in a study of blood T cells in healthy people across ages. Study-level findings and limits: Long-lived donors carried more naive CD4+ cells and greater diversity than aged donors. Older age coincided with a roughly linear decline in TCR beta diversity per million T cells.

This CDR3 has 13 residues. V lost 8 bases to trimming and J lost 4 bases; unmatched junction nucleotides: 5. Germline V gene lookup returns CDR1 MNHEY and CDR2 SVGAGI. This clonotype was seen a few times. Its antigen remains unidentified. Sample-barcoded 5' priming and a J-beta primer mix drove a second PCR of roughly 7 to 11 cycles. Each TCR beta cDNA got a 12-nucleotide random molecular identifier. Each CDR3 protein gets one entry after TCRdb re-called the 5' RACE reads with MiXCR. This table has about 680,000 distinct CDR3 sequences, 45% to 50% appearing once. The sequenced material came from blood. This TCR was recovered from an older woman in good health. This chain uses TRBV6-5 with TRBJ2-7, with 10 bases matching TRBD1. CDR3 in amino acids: CASGDRGGYEQYF. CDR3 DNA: TGTGCCAGCGGGGACAGGGGCGGATACGAGCAGTACTTC.